This entry lists 17 T cell receptor beta chains sequenced from one sample in a study of Ad26.COV2.S vaccination and SARS-CoV-2 variants. Produced via immunoSEQ multiplex PCR; TCRdb's table is partial and in-frame only. The profile shows about half a million clones, 89% of them singletons. Treatment of the sample: roughly 18 received Ad26.COV2.S at low or high dose, single or two shots; several received placebo; per-sample allocation not given. The samples were gathered on day 63 after the first injection of vaccine or placebo. The sample in question was peripheral blood, obtained in a trial of Ad26.COV2.S vaccine versus placebo. The receptors were sampled from a person aged 18-65 years who received the Ad26.COV2.S COVID-19 vaccine or a placebo.

V usage is TRBV27 and J usage is TRBJ1-6, with 7 bases aligning to TRBD1. Per germline, CDR1 MNHEY and CDR2 SMNVEV (reference sequence). There are 15 residues in the CDR3. V lost 7 bases, J lost 4 bases, and 7 bases stayed unmatched. The CDR3: CASKFLQGYNSPLHF. The CDR3 region has the DNA TGTGCCAGCAAGTTTTTACAGGGGTATAATTCACCCCTCCACTTT.

This chain connects TRBV3-1 (or the pseudogene TRBV3-2) to TRBJ1-5; unclear D gene. Deletions cut 5 bases from V and 6 bases from J, with 8 bases between. This CDR3 spans 12 amino acids. Germline values: CDR1 LGHDT, CDR2 YNNKEL (reference sequence). The CDR3 DNA is TGTGCCAGCAGCGTAGGTAGTCAGCCCCAGCATTTT. Its translation: CASSVGSQPQHF.

This clone was found a few times. The genes are TRBV14 and TRBJ1-3; D remains ambiguous. From germline, CDR1 is SGHDN and CDR2 FVKESK. This CDR3 spans 12 amino acids. Trimming removed 4 bases at V and 7 bases at J, with 8 bases between. The CDR3 coding sequence is TGTGCCAGCAGCCGAATGGGGAACACCATATATTTT. Translated, it gives CASSRMGNTIYF.

The V and J genes are TRBV6-2 or TRBV6-3 and TRBJ2-5, with D unresolved. V was shortened by 6 bases and J by 4 bases, with 15 bases between the two germline ends. CDR1 and CDR2 (germline): MNHEY, SVGEGT. CDR3 length: 14 residues. The CDR3 sequence: CASSPNSAGETQYF. Here the CDR3 DNA reads TGTGCCAGCAGCCCTAATTCAGCCGGAGAGACCCAGTACTTC.

A single count supports this clone. The J gene is TRBJ2-5, the V gene TRBV7-2; D unclear. With 3 bases removed from V and 3 bases from J, the gap between germline ends came to 8 bases. Germline V lookup: CDR1 SGHTA, CDR2 FQGNSA. This CDR3 spans 13 amino acids. The CDR3 nucleotides read TGTGCCAGCAGCTTCCACCTCAAAGAGACCCAGTACTTC. Its translation is CASSFHLKETQYF.

This chain links TRBV6-5 with TRBJ2-7, with D unclear. Germline-derived CDR1 and CDR2 are MNHEY and SVGAGI. Trimming removed 1 base at V and 7 bases at J, with 14 bases between. There are 14 residues in the CDR3. CDR3: CASSYLDRLGEQYF. The CDR3, as DNA: TGTGCCAGCAGTTACTTGGACCGACTTGGGGAGCAGTACTTC.

This clone was recorded once. V is TRBV6-2 or TRBV6-3 and J is TRBJ2-1, with 10 bases that match TRBD2. This CDR3 is 17 amino acids long. Per germline, CDR1 MNHEY and CDR2 SVGEGT. The V gene end was trimmed by 2 bases and the J gene end by 10 bases; junction bases not matched to a gene: 14. DNA of the CDR3: TGTGCCAGCAGTTACGTGCCCACTAGCGGGAACTCGAGGGAGCAGTTCTTC. Its protein product is CASSYVPTSGNSREQFF.

The chain couples TRBV2 to TRBJ2-7, with D tentatively TRBD2 (5 bases). Germline CDR1 SNHLY, CDR2 FYNNEI. The CDR3 sequence is 14 residues long. V lost 8 bases and J lost 2, with 16 bases in between. This CDR3 reads CASSTTGLAYEQYF. As DNA, the CDR3 is TGTGCCAGCTCCACGACCGGACTCGCCTACGAGCAGTACTTC.

The gene calls are TRBV25-1 and TRBJ1-1; no definite D call. This CDR3 is 10 amino acids long. Germline V gene sequence: CDR1 MGHDK, CDR2 SYGVNS. Trimming pared 7 bases from V and 6 bases from J, leaving 6 bases between. CDR3 bases: TGTGCCAGCACCGGGTCTGAAGCTTTCTTT. Translation: CASTGSEAFF.

The rearrangement links TRBV10-3 to TRBJ1-6; 7 nucleotides align to TRBD1. The germline V gene has CDR1 ENHRY and CDR2 SYGVKD. The CDR3 is 13 residues long. The trim removed 5 bases at V and 10 bases at J, leaving 5 bases unmatched. The CDR3 DNA sequence: TGTGCCATCAGTCCTGACAGGGACTCACCCCTCCACTTT. Encoded protein: CAISPDRDSPLHF.

This chain uses TRBV28 with TRBJ1-5; D is perhaps TRBD1 (5 bases). Trimming cost V 6 bases and J 0 bases, with 18 bases left between them. The length of the CDR3 is 17 residues. Germline V gene sequence: CDR1 MDHEN, CDR2 SYDVKM. The DNA of the CDR3 is TGTGCCAGCAGGGCGGCTACAGACAGATATAGCAATCAGCCCCAGCATTTT. This gives the protein CASRAATDRYSNQPQHF.

V gene TRBV19 combines with J gene TRBJ2-7, with TRBD2 identical over 8 bases. Germline V gene data show CDR1 as LNHDA and CDR2 as SQIVND (reference sequence). The CDR3 spans 15 residues. V trimming: 5 bases; J trimming: 3 bases; junction bases outside the gene matches: 9. CDR3 amino acids: CASSAQTSVVYEQYF. The DNA of the CDR3 is TGTGCCAGTAGTGCCCAGACTAGCGTGGTCTACGAGCAGTACTTC.

This sequence joins TRBV6-2 or TRBV6-3 and TRBJ2-3; 11 positions agree with TRBD2. V gave up 3 bases and J gave up 11 bases; unmatched junction bases: 13. There are 16 residues in the CDR3. The germline gives CDR1 MNHEY, CDR2 SVGEGT. CDR3 DNA sequence: TGTGCCAGCAGTTATGGTACTAGCGGGGGCCAACGTGTGCAGTATTTT. It encodes CASSYGTSGGQRVQYF.

The V gene is TRBV14, the J gene TRBJ1-1; D gene unclear. Germline V gene lookup returns CDR1 SGHDN and CDR2 FVKESK. This CDR3 spans 13 amino acids. V dropped 0 bases and J dropped 0 bases, with 2 bases sitting between them. CDR3 sequence reads: CASSQDLNTEAFF. As DNA, the CDR3 is TGTGCCAGCAGCCAAGATCTGAACACTGAAGCTTTCTTT.

The gene calls are TRBV15 and TRBJ1-5; 9 bases are shared with TRBD1. Germline loops: CDR1 LNHNV, CDR2 YYDKDF (reference sequence). This CDR3 region has 16 residues. Trimming took 3 bases from V and 3 from J; bases not matched to a gene: 6. Here the CDR3 DNA reads TGTGCCACCAGCAGTAGGACAGGGGTAATCAATCAGCCCCAGCATTTT. Residues: CATSSRTGVINQPQHF.

The chain carries TRBV24-1 and TRBJ1-1, with D possibly TRBD1 on 5 matching bases. V was trimmed by 6 bases and J by 10 bases, leaving 11 bases between them. CDR3 length: 11 residues. Germline CDR1 reads KGHDR; CDR2 reads SFDVKD. The chain's CDR3 is CATSNGAGAFF. DNA of the CDR3: TGTGCCACCAGTAACGGGGCCGGAGCTTTCTTT.

This clone has only one observation. This rearrangement joins TRBV19 to TRBJ2-1; 9 bases fit TRBD2. This CDR3 contains 14 residues. Germline assignment: CDR1 LNHDA and CDR2 SQIVND (reference sequence). V dropped 3 bases and J dropped 15; count of bases not matched to a gene: 12. The CDR3 sequence: CASSMGTFSGRGFF. The CDR3 DNA follows: TGTGCCAGTAGTATGGGAACTTTTAGCGGGAGAGGGTTCTTC.